These 28 T cell receptor beta chains were sequenced from one sample in a study of CD8+ T cells in alopecia areata. Extracted RNA was reverse transcribed into cDNA, the sequencing template. Sequenced by immunoSEQ multiplex PCR; TCRdb stores in-frame clones only, minus some. The sample has over 85,000 clones; roughly two fifths are singletons. The sample consisted of CD4+ T cells sorted from blood. The receptor set was obtained from a human donor with alopecia areata.

The CDR3 sequence is CAWSVSGGGSPLHF. The DNA of the CDR3 is TGTGCCTGGAGTGTATCGGGGGGCGGCTCACCCCTCCACTTT. The chain is built from TRBV30 and TRBJ1-6; tentatively, D is TRBD1 (6 bases). CDR1 and CDR2 (germline): GTSNPN, SVGIG (reference sequence). The CDR3 has 14 amino acids. V was pared by 0 bases and J by 10 bases, with 13 bases between.

The chain recombines TRBV9 with TRBJ2-2; 11 nucleotides agree with TRBD1. Germline CDR1 and CDR2: SGDLS and YYNGEE. The CDR3 is made up of 14 amino acids. After removal of 3 bases from V and 6 bases from J, the junction contained 1 base not matched to a gene. CDR3 loop: CASSGTGGAGELFF. The CDR3 DNA reads TGTGCCAGCAGCGGGACAGGGGGCGCCGGGGAGCTGTTTTTT.

The V call is TRBV18, the J call TRBJ1-2; 7 bases line up with TRBD1. The germline V gene has CDR1 KGHSH and CDR2 LQKENI. Unmatched junction bases numbered 4, after V lost 3 bases and J lost 3 bases. This CDR3 is 14 amino acids long. The CDR3 here is CASSPSGGYYGYTF. The CDR3 DNA sequence: TGTGCCAGCTCACCTTCAGGGGGATACTATGGCTACACCTTC.

The sample holds a few counts of this clone. This rearrangement joins TRBV10-3 to TRBJ2-5; no clear D gene. With 0 bases removed from V and 2 bases from J, the gap between germline ends came to 4 bases. CDR3 length: 13 residues. The germline V gene encodes CDR1 ENHRY and CDR2 SYGVKD. The CDR3 DNA reads TGTGCCATCAGTGAGTCAACTCAAGAGACCCAGTACTTC. Translating gives CAISESTQETQYF.

The V call is TRBV5-1, the J call TRBJ1-5; D gene ambiguous. The V end was cut by 4 bases, the J end by 5 bases, with 10 bases between. The germline V gene has CDR1 SGHRS and CDR2 YFSETQ. The CDR3 covers 13 residues. Here the CDR3 reads CASSTTVDQPQHF. The CDR3 region has the DNA TGCGCCAGCAGCACTACTGTCGATCAGCCCCAGCATTTT.

For the CDR3, the DNA is TGCAGTGCTAGACACTCAGAGACCCAGTACTTC. Its protein product is CSARHSETQYF. This sequence joins TRBV20-1 and TRBJ2-5; D is unclear. The V and J ends lost 2 bases and 4 bases respectively, with 5 bases between them. Germline V CDR1 and CDR2: DFQATT, SNEGSKA (reference sequence). There are 11 residues in the CDR3.

The chain recombines TRBV4-2 with TRBJ2-5, with TRBD2 identical over 8 bases. V dropped 4 bases and J dropped 5; count of bases not matched to a gene: 9. CDR3 size: 15 residues. Germline V gives CDR1 LGHNA, CDR2 YNFKEQ. The CDR3 DNA reads TGTGCCAGCAGCCCAATAGCGGGGAGCTGGGAGACCCAGTACTTC. Translating it yields CASSPIAGSWETQYF.

The chain recombines TRBV6-5 with TRBJ2-5; 7 bases align to TRBD1. Germline V CDR1 and CDR2: MNHEY, SVGAGI. This CDR3 has 14 amino acids. V was clipped by 6 bases and J by 7 bases; unmatched bases: 11. The CDR3 nucleotides read TGTGCCAGCAGCCGGGACAGCCTAATTGCGACCCAGTACTTC. Translated: CASSRDSLIATQYF.

The CDR3 DNA follows: TGTGCCAGCAGCCTCAGCGGAACATCCTATGGCTACACCTTC. This codes for CASSLSGTSYGYTF. The chain employs TRBV9 and TRBJ1-2; the D is unclear. The germline V gene encodes CDR1 SGDLS and CDR2 YYNGEE. V was shortened by 4 bases and J by 4 bases, with 14 bases between the two germline ends. The CDR3 sequence is 14 residues long. Together with reference TRBV9 and TRBJ1-2, the CDR3 gives the full variable domain: DSGVTQTPKHLITATGQRVTLRCSPRSGDLSVYWYQQSLDQGLQFLIQYYNGEERAKGNILERFSAQQFPDLHSELNLSSLELGDSALYFCASSLSGTSYGYTFGSGTRLTVV.

This chain joins TRBV18 and TRBJ2-7; the D gene is possibly TRBD1 (6 bases). V was shortened by 4 bases and J by 1 base, with 14 bases between the two germline ends. The CDR3 is made up of 15 amino acids. CDR1 and CDR2 (germline): KGHSH, LQKENI. The CDR3 sequence is CASSRRQEASYEQYF. The CDR3 DNA sequence: TGTGCCAGCTCACGAAGACAGGAGGCATCCTACGAGCAGTACTTC.

The chain combines TRBV6-5 with TRBJ2-1; unclear D gene. V dropped 6 bases and J dropped 2 bases, with 14 bases sitting between them. CDR1 is MNHEY, CDR2 SVGAGI, per germline. This CDR3 is 15 amino acids long. CDR3 nucleotides: TGTGCCAGCAGATACGCCTGGCCCGCCTACAATGAGCAGTTCTTC. This gives the protein CASRYAWPAYNEQFF.

The rearrangement uses TRBV30 and TRBJ2-5, with 9 bases aligning to TRBD2. V was clipped by 1 base and J by 5 bases; unmatched bases: 8. This CDR3 region has 15 residues. Germline V CDR1 and CDR2: GTSNPN, SVGIG (reference sequence). The CDR3 DNA reads TGTGCCTGGAGTGCAACTAGCGGGCTTAGGGAGACCCAGTACTTC. Protein: CAWSATSGLRETQYF.

The chain has TRBV4-2 and TRBJ1-2, with D perhaps TRBD1 (5 bases). V gave up 1 base and J gave up 0 bases, with 15 bases separating them. The germline CDR1 and CDR2 sequences are LGHNA and YNFKEQ. CDR3 size: 17 residues. CDR3 DNA: TGTGCCAGCAGCCAAGTCACGGACATGGGTTCTAACTATGGCTACACCTTC. Amino acids: CASSQVTDMGSNYGYTF.

The chain carries TRBV4-2 and TRBJ2-3; D remains ambiguous. V gave up 0 bases and J gave up 3 bases, with 1 base separating them. The CDR3 contains 12 residues. Germline V lookup: CDR1 LGHNA, CDR2 YNFKEQ. CDR3 region: CASSQETDTQYF. CDR3 bases: TGTGCCAGCAGCCAAGAGACAGATACGCAGTATTTT.

This chain links TRBV6-5 with TRBJ1-1, with a tentative D call TRBD1 (6 bases). Germline V lookup: CDR1 MNHEY, CDR2 SVGAGI. The CDR3 is 15 residues long. V lost 5 bases, J lost 3 bases, and 16 bases lay in between. The CDR3 loop is CASSLGAQGHTEAFF. The CDR3 DNA reads TGTGCCAGCAGTCTGGGCGCGCAGGGGCACACTGAAGCTTTCTTT.

V usage is TRBV4-1 and J usage is TRBJ1-1; 7 positions agree with TRBD1. The CDR3 covers 14 residues. The germline V gene encodes CDR1 MGHRA and CDR2 YSYEKL. The trim removed 4 bases at V and 1 base at J, leaving 3 bases unmatched. CDR3 amino acids: CASSPTGPNTEAFF. CDR3 DNA: TGCGCCAGCAGCCCGACAGGGCCGAACACTGAAGCTTTCTTT.

The chain combines TRBV28 with TRBJ2-5; D is uncertain. This CDR3 has 13 residues. The ends were cut back, 5 bases at V and 4 bases at J, with 11 bases in the middle. Germline CDR1 is MDHEN and CDR2 is SYDVKM. The CDR3 spells CASSVVNGETQYF. CDR3 bases: TGTGCCAGCAGTGTGGTGAACGGAGAGACCCAGTACTTC.

There are a few counts of this clone. The V gene is TRBV4-2, the J gene TRBJ2-7; TRBD1 agrees at 7 bases. Germline V lookup: CDR1 LGHNA, CDR2 YNFKEQ. The V segment lost 1 base and the J segment 3 bases; nucleotides outside the gene matches: 6. The CDR3 contains 15 residues. The CDR3 sequence: CASSQARDRSYEQYF. Written as DNA, the CDR3 is TGTGCCAGCAGCCAAGCAAGGGACAGAAGCTACGAGCAGTACTTC.

This clone was counted between two and nine times. J is TRBJ2-7 and V is TRBV29-1; 8 positions match TRBD1. There are 13 residues in the CDR3. V lost 6 bases and J lost 0; bases outside the gene matches: 4. Germline CDR1 SQVTM, CDR2 ANQGSEA. CDR3 nucleotide sequence: TGCAGCGTGGGGACAGGAGACTCCTACGAGCAGTACTTC. Protein: CSVGTGDSYEQYF.

This clone has a handful of counts. This chain joins TRBV10-3 and TRBJ2-5, with TRBD1 as a possible D gene (6 bases). V shed 4 bases and J shed 8 bases, with 14 bases lying between them. The CDR3 loop spans 13 amino acids. Germline V gene data show CDR1 as ENHRY and CDR2 as SYGVKD. The DNA of the CDR3 is TGTGCCATCAGTGGGACAGACCAAGGTACCCAGTACTTC. Protein: CAISGTDQGTQYF.

This clone has more than one count but fewer than ten. The rearrangement joins TRBV4-1 to TRBJ2-5; perhaps D is TRBD1 or TRBD2 (5 bases each). V lost 1 base to trimming and J lost 5 bases, with 14 bases between them. Per the germline V gene, CDR1 is MGHRA and CDR2 is YSYEKL. The length of the CDR3 is 15 residues. CDR3 DNA sequence: TGCGCCAGCAGCCAAGTGGGGGTCCCCGCGGAGACCCAGTACTTC. This sequence encodes CASSQVGVPAETQYF.

The V and J genes are TRBV19 and TRBJ2-2; D remains unclear. Germline V lookup: CDR1 LNHDA, CDR2 SQIVND (reference sequence). V gave up 4 bases and J gave up 9 bases, with 15 bases separating them. The CDR3 is 14 residues long. CDR3: CASSKMVRDRELFF. CDR3 DNA: TGTGCCAGTAGTAAAATGGTGCGAGACCGGGAGCTGTTTTTT.

V and J are TRBV4-1 and TRBJ1-1; 7 bases align to TRBD1. CDR3 length equals 15 residues. Germline CDR1 reads MGHRA; CDR2 reads YSYEKL. V gave up 3 bases and J gave up 0 bases; unmatched junction bases: 4. The DNA for the CDR3 is TGCGCCAGCAGCCACCCCGGACAGGTGAACACTGAAGCTTTCTTT. Translating gives CASSHPGQVNTEAFF.

This clone was detected only a few times. The chain combines TRBV5-1 with TRBJ1-6; the D is unclear. With 4 bases removed from V and 9 bases from J, the gap between germline ends came to 17 bases. CDR1 is SGHRS, CDR2 YFSETQ, per germline. The CDR3 has 15 amino acids. The CDR3 loop reads CASSLGDPSSSPLHF. The CDR3 bases are TGCGCCAGCAGCCTGGGAGACCCTAGCTCTTCACCCCTCCACTTT. The full variable domain, in which reference TRBV5-1 and TRBJ1-6 provide the parts outside the CDR3, is KAGVTQTPRYLIKTRGQQVTLSCSPISGHRSVSWYQQTPGQGLQFLFEYFSETQRNKGNFPGRFSGRQFSNSRSEMNVSTLELGDSALYLCASSLGDPSSSPLHFGNGTRLTVT.

J is TRBJ1-1 and V is TRBV18; no firm D call. The CDR3 totals 11 residues. V lost 10 bases, J lost 4 bases, and 10 bases lay in between. CDR1 is KGHSH, CDR2 LQKENI, per germline. The CDR3 protein is CATSVSTEAFF. The CDR3 coding sequence is TGTGCCACCAGCGTTAGCACTGAAGCTTTCTTT.

The rearrangement links TRBV14 to TRBJ2-1; D might be TRBD1 (6 bases). This CDR3 contains 16 residues. CDR1 and CDR2 (germline): SGHDN, FVKESK. Between the trimmed V and J ends, which lost 4 bases and 2 bases, there was a span of 15 bases. CDR3 in DNA: TGTGCCAGCAGCCGACGAAACAGGGACCCCTACAATGAGCAGTTCTTC. Protein product: CASSRRNRDPYNEQFF.

The chain couples TRBV4-2 to TRBJ2-3, with TRBD2 identical over 8 bases. Germline V gene data show CDR1 as LGHNA and CDR2 as YNFKEQ. The CDR3 is 16 amino acids. V dropped 0 bases and J dropped 0; count of bases not matched to a gene: 2. The CDR3 DNA reads as TGTGCCAGCAGCCAAGAAGCGGGGGCGAGCACAGATACGCAGTATTTT. This encodes CASSQEAGASTDTQYF.

The rearrangement uses TRBV18 and TRBJ2-2; 13 bases are a match to TRBD2. V gave up 1 base and J gave up 5 bases; unmatched junction bases: 4. The CDR3 is 17 amino acids. CDR1 and CDR2 from the germline V gene are KGHSH and LQKENI. This CDR3 is CASSPRLLAGGTGELFF. The DNA of the CDR3 is TGTGCCAGCTCACCACGTCTACTAGCGGGAGGGACCGGGGAGCTGTTTTTT.